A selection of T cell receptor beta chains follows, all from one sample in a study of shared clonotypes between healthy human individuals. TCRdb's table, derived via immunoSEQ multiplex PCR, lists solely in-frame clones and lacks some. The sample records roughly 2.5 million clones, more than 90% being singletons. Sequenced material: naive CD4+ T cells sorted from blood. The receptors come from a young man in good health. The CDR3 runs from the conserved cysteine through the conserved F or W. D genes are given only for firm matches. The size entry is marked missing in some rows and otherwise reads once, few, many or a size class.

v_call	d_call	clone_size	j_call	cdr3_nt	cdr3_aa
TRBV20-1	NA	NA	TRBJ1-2	TGCAGTGCTAGTAAAGCATATGGCTACACCTTC	CSASKAYGYTF
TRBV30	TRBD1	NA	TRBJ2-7	TGTGCCTGGAGTGAGGACAGGGGGCCCTACGAGCAGTACTTC	CAWSEDRGPYEQYF
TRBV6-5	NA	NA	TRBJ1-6	TGTGCCAGCAGTTACTCTTCTGGACAGTATAATTCACCCCTCCACTTT	CASSYSSGQYNSPLHF
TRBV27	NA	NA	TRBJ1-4	TGTGCCAGCAGTTTCGAAGGGGGGTCTAATGAAAAACTGTTTTTT	CASSFEGGSNEKLFF
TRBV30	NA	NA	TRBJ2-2	TGTGCCTGGAGGAGGGGGGTTCTCAACACCGGGGAGCTGTTTTTT	CAWRRGVLNTGELFF
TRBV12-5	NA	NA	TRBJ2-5	TGTGCTAGTGGTTTGGTTACGAAATACGACTTCCAAGAGACCCAGTACTTC	CASGLVTKYDFQETQYF
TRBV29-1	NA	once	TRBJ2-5	TGCAGCGTTAGGAGGGCTCAAGAGACCCAGTACTTC	CSVRRAQETQYF
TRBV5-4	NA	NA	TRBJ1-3	TGTGCCAGCAGCAAAAATACGGACACCCCCTCTGGAAACACCATATATTTT	CASSKNTDTPSGNTIYF
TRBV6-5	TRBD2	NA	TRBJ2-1	TGTGCCAGCAGTCGCGGGACTAGCGGGACTAATGAGCAGTTCTTC	CASSRGTSGTNEQFF
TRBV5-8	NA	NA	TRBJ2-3	TGTGCCAGCAGCCGTGGAGCAGATACGCAGTATTTT	CASSRGADTQYF
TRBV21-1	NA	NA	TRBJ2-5	TGTGCCAGCAGCAAAGACCCTGGACAGGGGGTTGGGGAGACCCAGTACTTC	CASSKDPGQGVGETQYF
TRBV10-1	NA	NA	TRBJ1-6	TGCGCCAGCAGCCCAGGGACGGCGTATAATTCACCCCTCCACTTT	CASSPGTAYNSPLHF
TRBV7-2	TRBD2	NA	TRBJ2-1	TGTGCCAGCAGCTTAGCGCAGGCGGGAGTCAATGAGCAGTTCTTC	CASSLAQAGVNEQFF
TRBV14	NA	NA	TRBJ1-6	TGTGCCAGCAGCCAAGATATGGGGACGGGTTCACCCCTCCACTTT	CASSQDMGTGSPLHF
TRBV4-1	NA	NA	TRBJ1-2	TGCGCCAGCAGGAAACTTGGACAGACGAACTATGGCTACACCTTC	CASRKLGQTNYGYTF
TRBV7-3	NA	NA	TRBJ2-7	TGTGCCAGCAGCCTAGGGGCACACGACTCCTACGAGCAGTACTTC	CASSLGAHDSYEQYF
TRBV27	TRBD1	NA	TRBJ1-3	TGTGCCAGCAGTTACCGACAGGGGTTGGGAAACACCATATATTTT	CASSYRQGLGNTIYF
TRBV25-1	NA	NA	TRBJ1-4	TGTGCCAGCAGTGAGCCCGGGGGGGGGTATGAAAAACTGTTTTTT	CASSEPGGGYEKLFF
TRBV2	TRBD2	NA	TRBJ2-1	TGTGCCAGCACGCTAGCGGGACTTTCCTACAATGAGCAGTTCTTC	CASTLAGLSYNEQFF
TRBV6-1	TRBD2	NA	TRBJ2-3	TGTGCCAGCAGTACCGGGACTAGCCTAACAGATACGCAGTATTTT	CASSTGTSLTDTQYF
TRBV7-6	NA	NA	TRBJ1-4	TGTGCCAGCAGCTTAGTCGGAAAAGCAAATGAAAAACTGTTTTTT	CASSLVGKANEKLFF
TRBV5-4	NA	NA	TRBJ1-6	TGTGCCAGCAGCTTGGGGCTGGCAGGGTTTTCGGGTAATTCACCCCTCCACTTT	CASSLGLAGFSGNSPLHF
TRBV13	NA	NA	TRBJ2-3	TGTGCCAGCAGCTTACGGCCAGATACGCAGTATTTT	CASSLRPDTQYF
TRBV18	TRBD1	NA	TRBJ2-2	TGTGCCAGCTCCTTGGGACAGGGGACCACCGGGGAGCTGTTTTTT	CASSLGQGTTGELFF
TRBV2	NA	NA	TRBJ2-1	TGTGCCAGAGGGGGGAGCTCCTACAATGAGCAGTTCTTC	CARGGSSYNEQFF
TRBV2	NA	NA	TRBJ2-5	TGTGCCAGCAGCGAAACGACAGCACCTAGCGAGACCCAGTACTTC	CASSETTAPSETQYF
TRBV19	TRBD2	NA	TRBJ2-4	TGTGCCAGTAGTACCCGGACTAGTGCGGAAATTTACATTCAGTACTTC	CASSTRTSAEIYIQYF
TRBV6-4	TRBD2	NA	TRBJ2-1	TGTGCCAGCAGTGACTTTGAGCGGGAGGGGTTAGCGGGCTACAATGAGCAGTTCTTC	CASSDFEREGLAGYNEQFF
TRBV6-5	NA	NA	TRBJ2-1	TGTGCCAGCAGTTCGTTCGTCGGTGAGCAGTTCTTC	CASSSFVGEQFF
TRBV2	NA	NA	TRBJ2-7	TGTGCCAGCACCAAGGGGAACTACGAGCAGTACTTC	CASTKGNYEQYF
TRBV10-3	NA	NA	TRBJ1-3	TGTGCCACCGGGGGGGGTCTGGACACCATATATTTT	CATGGGLDTIYF
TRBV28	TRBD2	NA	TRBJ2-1	TGTGCCAGCAGCGTAAATCAGCGGGGGGGATCCTACAATGAGCAGTTCTTC	CASSVNQRGGSYNEQFF
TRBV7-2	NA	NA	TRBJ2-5	TGTGCCAGCAGCTATCAGGGAGCACAGCAAGAGACCCAGTACTTC	CASSYQGAQQETQYF
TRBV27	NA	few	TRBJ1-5	TGTGCCAGCAGTTTATCAGCACAGTTGGGCAATCAGCCCCAGCATTTT	CASSLSAQLGNQPQHF
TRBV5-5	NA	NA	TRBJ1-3	TGTGCCAGCAGCCCGACCCTCTATGGAAACACCATATATTTT	CASSPTLYGNTIYF
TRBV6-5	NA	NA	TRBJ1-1	TGTGCCAGCAGTTACGGGGGGAGCAAGAACACTGAAGCTTTCTTT	CASSYGGSKNTEAFF
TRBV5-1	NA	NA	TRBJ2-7	TGCGCCAGCAGCTTGGCGGGGGGCATTTTTAACGAGCAGTACTTC	CASSLAGGIFNEQYF
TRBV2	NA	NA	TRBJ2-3	TGTGCCAGCAGATTGTTAGATACGCAGTATTTT	CASRLLDTQYF
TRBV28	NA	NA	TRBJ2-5	TGTGCCAGCAGTTCAGCTACGGGACTTAGCTCAGAGACCCAGTACTTC	CASSSATGLSSETQYF
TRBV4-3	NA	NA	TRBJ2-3	TGCGCCAGCAGCCAAGAGCGGACCCAGTCAGATACGCAGTATTTT	CASSQERTQSDTQYF
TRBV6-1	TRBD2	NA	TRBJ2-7	TGTGCCAGCAGTGACCCGGGAGGGAGCTCCTACGAGCAGTACTTC	CASSDPGGSSYEQYF
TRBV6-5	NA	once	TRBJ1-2	TGTGCCACCCGGGGGCAGGGAATATACTATGGCTACACCTTC	CATRGQGIYYGYTF
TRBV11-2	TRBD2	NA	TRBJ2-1	TGTGCCAGCAGAGGACTAGCGGGGACCTACAATGAGCAGTTCTTC	CASRGLAGTYNEQFF
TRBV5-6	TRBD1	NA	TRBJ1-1	TGTGCCAGCAGCTTCCCCGGGACAGTGAACACTGAAGCTTTCTTT	CASSFPGTVNTEAFF
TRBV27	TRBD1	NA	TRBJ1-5	TGTGCCAGCAGTTTATCATCAGGGGGACGTCAGCCCCAGCATTTT	CASSLSSGGRQPQHF
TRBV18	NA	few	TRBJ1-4	TGTGCCAGCTCACCGGAGGGGTACGGAAAACTGTTTTTT	CASSPEGYGKLFF
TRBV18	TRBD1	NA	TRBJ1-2	TGTGCCAGCTCACCTACCCTTGGACAGGGGGGTGGTGAGTATGGCTACACCTTC	CASSPTLGQGGGEYGYTF
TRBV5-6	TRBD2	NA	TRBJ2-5	TGTGCCAGCAGCTTGTCCGCCCGCGGGAGCTATATAGAGACCCAGTACTTC	CASSLSARGSYIETQYF
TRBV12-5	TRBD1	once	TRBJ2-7	TGTGCTAGTGGTCCCTTGCCGGGACAGGGGCCCTACGAGCAGTACTTC	CASGPLPGQGPYEQYF
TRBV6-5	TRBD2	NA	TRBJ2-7	TGTGCCAGCAGTTACTCGATTGGCGGGACTAACTACGAGCAGTACTTC	CASSYSIGGTNYEQYF
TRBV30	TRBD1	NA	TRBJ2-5	TGTGCCTGGAGTGTTGGCAGGGGGCTGGTGGAGACCCAGTACTTC	CAWSVGRGLVETQYF
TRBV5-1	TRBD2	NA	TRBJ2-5	TGCGCCAGCAGCTTGGTTCGGACTAGCGGGGGAGATCAAGAGACCCAGTACTTC	CASSLVRTSGGDQETQYF
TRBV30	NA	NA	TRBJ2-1	TGTGCCTGGACCCTCGGTGGTGGGGAGAAGCAGTTCTTC	CAWTLGGGEKQFF
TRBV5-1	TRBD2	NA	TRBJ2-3	TGCGCCAGCAGCTTTCAGCGGGGGGGCCGAGATACGCAGTATTTT	CASSFQRGGRDTQYF
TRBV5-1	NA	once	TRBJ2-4	TGCGCCAGCAGCTTGGCTTTGGGGGTCGGTATAGCCAAAAACATTCAGTACTTC	CASSLALGVGIAKNIQYF